These 3 T cell receptor beta chains were all obtained from the same sample, sequenced in a study of identical twins' blood T cells. MiXCR, run by TCRdb on the 5' RACE reads, gives a single entry per CDR3 protein. In the table there are about 370,000 distinct CDR3 sequences, around 30% of which are singletons. The sequenced sample was PBMCs. Every receptor here comes from a woman aged 18 to 50 in good health.

The genes are TRBV4-3 and TRBJ2-1; 8 bases map to TRBD2. Trimming took 0 bases from V and 8 from J; bases not matched to a gene: 9. This CDR3 is built from 16 residues. Germline V gives CDR1 LGHNA, CDR2 YSLEER. The CDR3 is CASSQDTLAGIDEQFF. As DNA, the CDR3 is TGCGCCAGCAGCCAAGATACCCTAGCGGGTATCGATGAGCAGTTCTTC.

Only a few counts were recorded for this clonotype. The chain is built from TRBV19 and TRBJ1-2, with 7 bases that match TRBD1. The ends lost 5 bases at V and 5 bases at J; junction bases unmatched: 11. Germline CDR1 is LNHDA and CDR2 is SQIVND (reference sequence). The CDR3 consists of 15 residues. CDR3 in DNA: TGTGCCAGTAGTTCGCCGGGACAGAACCGTTATGGCTACACCTTC. Translating gives CASSSPGQNRYGYTF.

This clonotype was seen a few times. The rearrangement joins TRBV29-1 to TRBJ1-2, with D perhaps matching TRBD1 (5 bases). The CDR3 covers 14 residues. Trimming pared 6 bases from V and 4 bases from J, leaving 18 bases between. Germline V gene data show CDR1 as SQVTM and CDR2 as ANQGSEA. This chain's CDR3 is CSVRPGGTRYGYTF. The CDR3 nucleotides read TGCAGCGTGAGGCCGGGGGGAACTCGCTATGGCTACACCTTC.